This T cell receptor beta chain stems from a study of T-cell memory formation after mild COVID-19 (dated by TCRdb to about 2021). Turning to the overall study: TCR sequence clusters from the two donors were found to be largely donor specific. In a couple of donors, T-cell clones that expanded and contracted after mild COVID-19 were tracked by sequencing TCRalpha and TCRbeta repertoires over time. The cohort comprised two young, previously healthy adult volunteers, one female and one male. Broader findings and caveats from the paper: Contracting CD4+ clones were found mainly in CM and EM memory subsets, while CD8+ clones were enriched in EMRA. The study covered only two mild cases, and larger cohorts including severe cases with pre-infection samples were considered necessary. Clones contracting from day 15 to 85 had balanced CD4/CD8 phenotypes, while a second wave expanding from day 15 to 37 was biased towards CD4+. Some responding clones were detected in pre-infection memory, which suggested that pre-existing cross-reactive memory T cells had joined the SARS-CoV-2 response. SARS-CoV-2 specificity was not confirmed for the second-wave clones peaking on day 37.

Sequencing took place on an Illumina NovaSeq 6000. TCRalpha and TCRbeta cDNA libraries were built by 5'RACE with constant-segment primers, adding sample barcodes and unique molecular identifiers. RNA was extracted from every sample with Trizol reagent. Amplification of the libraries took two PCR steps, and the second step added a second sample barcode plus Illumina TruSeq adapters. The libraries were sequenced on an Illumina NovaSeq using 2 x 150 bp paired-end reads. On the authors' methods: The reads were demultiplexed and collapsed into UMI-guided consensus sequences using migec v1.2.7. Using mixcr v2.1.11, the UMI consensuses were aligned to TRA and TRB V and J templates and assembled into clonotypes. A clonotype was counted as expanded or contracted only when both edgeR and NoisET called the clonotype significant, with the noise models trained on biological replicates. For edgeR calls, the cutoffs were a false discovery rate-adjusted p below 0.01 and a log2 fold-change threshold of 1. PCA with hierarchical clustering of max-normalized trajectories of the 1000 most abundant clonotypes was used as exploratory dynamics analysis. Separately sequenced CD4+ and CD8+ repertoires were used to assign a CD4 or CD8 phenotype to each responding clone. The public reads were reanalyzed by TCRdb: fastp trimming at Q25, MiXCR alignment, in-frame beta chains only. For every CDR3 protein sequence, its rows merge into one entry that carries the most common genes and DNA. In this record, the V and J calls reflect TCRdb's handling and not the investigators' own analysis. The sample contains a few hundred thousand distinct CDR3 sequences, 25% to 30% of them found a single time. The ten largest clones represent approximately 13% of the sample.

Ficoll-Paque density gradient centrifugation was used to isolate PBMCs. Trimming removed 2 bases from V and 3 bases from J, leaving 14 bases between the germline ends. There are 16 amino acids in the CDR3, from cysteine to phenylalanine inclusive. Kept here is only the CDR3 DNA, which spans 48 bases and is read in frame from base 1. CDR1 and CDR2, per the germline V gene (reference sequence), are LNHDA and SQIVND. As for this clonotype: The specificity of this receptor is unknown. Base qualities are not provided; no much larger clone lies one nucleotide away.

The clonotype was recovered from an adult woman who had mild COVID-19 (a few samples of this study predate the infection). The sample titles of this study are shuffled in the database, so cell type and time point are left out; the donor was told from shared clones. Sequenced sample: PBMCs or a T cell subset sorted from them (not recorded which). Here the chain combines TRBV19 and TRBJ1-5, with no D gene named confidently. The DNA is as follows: TGTGCCAGTAGTATATACGGGGTTGGTACCAATCAGCCCCAGCATTTT. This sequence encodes CASSIYGVGTNQPQHF.